This is a list of T cell receptor beta chains from one sample in a study of CD8+CD57+ T cells in acquired aplastic anemia. TCRdb re-called the reads with MiXCR, one entry per CDR3 protein. The sample includes 350,000 to 450,000 distinct CDR3 sequences, around 68% seen only once; the top ten take 3% to 4.5%. What was sequenced was sorted CD4+, CD8+, or CD8+CD57+ T cells (not recorded which) from PBMCs. These TCRs come from a human donor in good health, serving as a control. Each CDR3 is given with its conserved first and last residue. A D gene is named only where the DNA matches it firmly. Some rows mark clone size as missing; the rest say once, few, many or name a class of expanded clone.

J | D | V | length | size | CDR3 | DNA
TRBJ1-4 | TRBD1 | TRBV7-2 | 15 | - | CASSVGGIEFEYLFF | TGTGCCAGCAGCGTAGGGGGCATAGAGTTCGAGTACTTGTTTTTT
TRBJ2-3 | - | TRBV2 | 16 | - | CASSEGGPGVQDTQYF | TGTGCCAGCAGTGAGGGGGGACCAGGGGTGCAAGATACGCAGTATTTT
TRBJ2-1 | - | TRBV7-6 | 13 | - | CASSLAVYNEQFF | TGTGCCAGCAGCTTAGCCGTCTACAATGAGCAGTTCTTC
TRBJ2-1 | TRBD1 | TRBV19 | 12 | once | CVLSSQGAQQFF | TGTGTTTTATCCTCCCAGGGGGCTCAGCAGTTCTTC
TRBJ2-6 | TRBD1 | TRBV5-8 | 18 | many | CASSTGQGAALRANVLTF | TGTGCCAGCAGCACAGGACAGGGGGCCGCTCTTCGGGCCAACGTCCTGACTTTC
TRBJ2-2 | - | TRBV20-1 | 15 | - | CSASRDSTNTGELFF | TGCAGTGCTAGCCGGGACTCTACGAACACCGGGGAGCTGTTTTTT
TRBJ1-2 | - | TRBV2 | 15 | - | CASAKGEAATRGHTF | TGTGCCAGCGCCAAAGGGGAGGCGGCCACCCGTGGCCACACCTTC
TRBJ2-5 | - | TRBV7-9 | 14 | many | CASSLLQGEETQYF | TGTGCCAGCAGCTTATTGCAGGGTGAAGAGACCCAGTACTTC
TRBJ2-2 | - | TRBV7-2 | 15 | - | CASRTPRPATGGLFF | TGTGCCAGCAGAACCCCACGGCCGGCTACCGGGGGGCTGTTTTTT
TRBJ1-2 | - | TRBV7-8 | 14 | once | CASSQERGGYGYTF | TGCGCCAGCAGCCAAGAGCGTGGAGGCTATGGCTACACCTTC
TRBJ2-3 | TRBD2 | TRBV5-1 | 17 | - | CASSSGTSGGYTDTQYF | TGCGCCAGCAGCTCCGGGACTAGCGGGGGGTACACAGATACGCAGTATTTT